This TCR beta chain is from a study of OX40 agonist ivuxolimab in advanced cancers. Study-wide background: Patients received ivuxolimab, an intravenous treatment, every 2 weeks at 0.01 to 10 mg/kg. Approximately 40% of patients had received prior checkpoint inhibitor therapy. A partial response was reached by three patients: one with hepatocellular carcinoma and two with cutaneous melanoma.

Concerning this clone: Its antigen is as yet unknown.

With 5 bases clipped from V and 0 bases from J, the junction kept 8 bases outside the gene matches. The CDR3 contains 16 residues. The germline CDR1 and CDR2 sequences are MGHRA and YSYEKL. Notes on the study in general: Among the lowest peripheral clonal expansion occurred in 0.1-3.0 mg/kg partial responders.

Sequencing used immunoSEQ multiplex PCR; TCRdb keeps in-frame clones, though not all of them. Of about 83,000 clones listed, about 88% are singletons. This TCR derives from an adult with an advanced solid tumor such as melanoma, head and neck, liver or kidney cancer. The chain links TRBV4-1 to TRBJ2-3; 7 bases fit TRBD2. The sample consisted of CD4+ or CD8+ T cells sorted from blood, taken in a trial of the OX40 agonist ivuxolimab. The CDR3 is CASSWASGASTDTQYF. CDR3 in DNA: TGCGCCAGCAGCTGGGCTAGCGGTGCTAGCACAGATACGCAGTATTTT.